This T cell receptor (beta chain) was sequenced during a study of blood T cell repertoires in COVID-19. For the study at large: COVID-19 samples collected from the United States, Italy and Spain covered acute and convalescent phases.

The table came from immunoSEQ multiplex PCR; TCRdb's copy has only in-frame clones and leaves some out. The table lists around 68,000 clones, 81% of them singletons. In its sample, this clone was seen a few times. Germline V gene data show CDR1 as SEHNR and CDR2 as FQNEAQ (reference sequence). J lost 6 bases, V lost 4 bases, and 6 bases had no gene match. The CDR3 contains 13 residues. The material sequenced was peripheral blood. The V call is TRBV7-9, the J call TRBJ2-7; TRBD1 agrees at 7 bases. The sequence was obtained from a human donor in a cohort sampled during active COVID-19. The CDR3 protein is CASSSTGLREQYF. CDR3 DNA sequence: TGTGCCAGCAGCTCGACAGGGTTGCGCGAGCAGTACTTC.